Presented here are 24 T cell receptor beta chains from one specimen sequenced in a study of T cells in Graves' hyperthyroidism and ophthalmopathy. Amplification of TCR beta CDR3 regions used RNA as the template. First-round RT-PCR with HTBI primers amplified the TCR CDR3 region. TCRdb analysed the multiplex PCR reads with MiXCR anew, one entry per CDR3 protein. The sample lists 500,000 to 750,000 distinct CDR3 sequences, about 45% occurring once. The specimen was peripheral blood or thyroid tissue (not recorded which). The receptors originated from a woman between 18 and 30 years old with Graves' hyperthyroidism.

This clonotype was found many times. The chain couples TRBV20-1 to TRBJ1-6, with D hard to call. Trimming stripped 0 bases from V and 12 bases from J, with 9 bases between. There are 12 residues in the CDR3. Germline V lookup: CDR1 DFQATT, CDR2 SNEGSKA (reference sequence). The CDR3: CSARDRGLPLHF. The CDR3 bases are TGCAGTGCTAGAGATCGTGGATTACCCCTCCACTTT.

About this clonotype: Being one base from a much bigger clone, this may be a read error. The chain carries TRBV3-1 and TRBJ2-7, with D tentatively TRBD1 (6 bases). The CDR3 sequence is 16 residues long. CDR1 is LGHDT and CDR2 is YNNKEL in the germline V gene (reference sequence). The CDR3 region has the DNA TGTGCCAGCAGCCAAGAGTTCGGACAGAGCTCCTACGGGCAGTACTTC. Translating gives CASSQEFGQSSYGQYF.

A few counts support this clonotype. The rearrangement joins TRBV6-5 to TRBJ2-7, with 9 bases that match TRBD2. J was trimmed by 5 bases and V by 4 bases; bases with no gene match: 6. The CDR3 is made up of 14 amino acids. Germline V gene lookup returns CDR1 MNHEY and CDR2 SVGAGI. The CDR3 nucleotides are TGTGCCAGCAGTTTTAGCGGGAGTCCCCACGAGCAGTACTTC. Protein product: CASSFSGSPHEQYF.

This clonotype was recorded at least ten times. V usage is TRBV5-1 and J usage is TRBJ1-2; 10 nucleotides line up with TRBD1. There are 14 residues in the CDR3. Germline loops: CDR1 SGHRS, CDR2 YFSETQ. The V segment lost 4 bases and the J segment 8 bases; nucleotides outside the gene matches: 8. The CDR3, as DNA: TGCGCCAGCAGCCCAGGGACAGGGGAAACGGGCTACACCTTC. It codes for CASSPGTGETGYTF.

This chain connects TRBV9 to TRBJ2-2, with D tentatively TRBD2 (6 bases). CDR3 size: 19 residues. Trimming took off 1 base at V and 3 bases at J, with 22 bases between the two ends. The germline gives CDR1 SGDLS, CDR2 YYNGEE. In DNA form, the CDR3 reads TGTGCCAGCAGCGTAAACCGGGAGATAGATATTTTGGACACCGGGGAGCTGTTTTTT. Translation: CASSVNREIDILDTGELFF. The full variable domain, in which reference TRBV9 and TRBJ2-2 provide the parts outside the CDR3, is DSGVTQTPKHLITATGQRVTLRCSPRSGDLSVYWYQQSLDQGLQFLIQYYNGEERAKGNILERFSAQQFPDLHSELNLSSLELGDSALYFCASSVNREIDILDTGELFFGEGSRLTVL.

The sample holds many counts of this clonotype. V is TRBV2 and J is TRBJ1-1; TRBD1 aligns across 7 bases. The CDR3 totals 11 residues. The junction had 2 bases not matched to a gene; V was cut back by 8 bases and J by 5 bases. The V gene's germline CDR1 is SNHLY and CDR2 FYNNEI. CDR3 sequence (DNA): TGTGCCAGCGACAGGGAAACTGAAGCTTTCTTT. Residues: CASDRETEAFF. The variable domain in full, with the rest retrieved from reference TRBV2 and TRBJ1-1, is EPEVTQTPSHQVTQMGQEVILRCVPISNHLYFYWYRQILGQKVEFLVSFYNNEISEKSEIFDDQFSVERPDGSNFTLKIRSTKLEDSAMYFCASDRETEAFFGQGTRLTVV.

This clonotype was found many times. The J gene is TRBJ1-5, the V gene TRBV6-5, with 10 bases identical to TRBD1. The CDR3 has 16 amino acids. CDR1 and CDR2 (germline): MNHEY, SVGAGI. The V gene end was trimmed by 5 bases and the J gene end by 6 bases; junction bases not matched to a gene: 10. CDR3 loop: CASSQTPDRGTQPQHF. The CDR3 DNA reads as TGTGCCAGCAGTCAAACGCCGGACAGGGGGACTCAGCCCCAGCATTTT.

The genes are TRBV15 and TRBJ2-2; no firm D call. The germline V and J ends were trimmed by 7 bases and 0 bases, with 12 bases remaining between them. Germline V gives CDR1 LNHNV, CDR2 YYDKDF (reference sequence). The CDR3 loop spans 15 amino acids. In nucleotides, the CDR3 is TGTGCCACCAAGTTCGGTGACGCGAACACCGGGGAGCTGTTTTTT. Amino acids: CATKFGDANTGELFF.

The chain carries TRBV10-3 and TRBJ1-2; no firm D call. Germline CDR1 and CDR2: ENHRY and SYGVKD. V was pared by 3 bases and J by 8 bases, with 7 bases between. The CDR3 is made up of 11 amino acids. The CDR3 loop reads CAISELAGYTF. The CDR3 DNA is TGTGCCATCAGTGAACTAGCGGGCTACACCTTC.

This clonotype showed up just a few times. The V gene is TRBV25-1, the J gene TRBJ2-1; 10 bases fit TRBD1. Germline trimming cut 3 bases from V and 7 bases from J; bases unmatched to any gene: 6. The CDR3 length is 15 residues. In germline, CDR1 is MGHDK, CDR2 SYGVNS. CDR3 sequence reads: CASSDLGTGANEQFF. Written as DNA, the CDR3 is TGTGCCAGCAGTGACCTTGGGACAGGGGCAAATGAGCAGTTCTTC.

This clonotype appeared many times. V is TRBV7-6 and J is TRBJ2-2; D possibly uses TRBD1 or TRBD2 (5 bases each). CDR3 length equals 19 residues. CDR1 and CDR2 (germline): SGHVS, FNYEAQ. V lost 2 bases and J lost 5, with 24 bases in between. This CDR3 is CASSLWGVWTEANTGELFF. In nucleotides, the CDR3 is TGTGCCAGCAGCTTATGGGGCGTGTGGACTGAGGCAAATACCGGGGAGCTGTTTTTT.

Of note for this clonotype: The final CDR3 position lacks the conserved phenylalanine or tryptophan, pointing to a likely read error. The DNA is omitted, as the CDR3 cannot be located on it reliably, and the CDR3 follows TCRdb's listing. The rearrangement uses TRBV9 and TRBJ1-4. The germline V gene encodes CDR1 SGDLS and CDR2 YYNGEE. Including both end residues, the CDR3 is 8 amino acids long. The CDR3 sequence: CASSADGG.

Turning to this clonotype: At one boundary the junction diverges from the germline segment, which might be a read error. The V gene is TRBV7-6, the J gene TRBJ2-2; D might be TRBD1 or TRBD2, each matching 5 bases. The length of the CDR3 is 16 residues. Looked up from germline, CDR1 is SGHVS and CDR2 is FNYEAQ. CDR3 protein: CASSFLGQGEDNEQFF. DNA for the CDR3: TGTGCCAGCAGCTTTTTGGGGCAGGGAGAAGACAATGAGCAGTTTTTT.

V is TRBV29-1 and J is TRBJ1-5; D not certain. The length of the CDR3 is 14 residues. From germline, CDR1 is SQVTM and CDR2 ANQGSEA. Trimming shortened V by 8 bases and J by 3 bases, and 17 bases separated the two germline ends. The CDR3 reads CSHTPDRANQPQHF. For the CDR3, the DNA is TGCAGCCATACCCCGGACCGGGCCAATCAGCCCCAGCATTTT.

The chain is built from TRBV19 and TRBJ2-5; 8 bases are a match to TRBD2. J was trimmed by 5 bases and V by 8 bases; bases with no gene match: 28. Looked up from germline, CDR1 is LNHDA and CDR2 is SQIVND (reference sequence). The CDR3 length is 20 residues. CDR3 residues: CASCDPYSGRGSLAGETQYF. The CDR3 DNA sequence: TGTGCCAGTTGTGACCCATACAGCGGGAGAGGCTCCTTGGCGGGTGAGACCCAGTACTTC.

This clonotype was recorded many times. V is TRBV5-8 and J is TRBJ1-1; 9 nucleotides match TRBD1. Germline loops: CDR1 SGHTS, CDR2 YDEGEE. V gave up 5 bases and J gave up 5 bases; unmatched junction bases: 7. The CDR3 is 14 amino acids. The CDR3 is CASSSRDRVTEAFF. CDR3 sequence (DNA): TGTGCCAGCAGTTCACGGGACAGGGTAACTGAAGCTTTCTTT.

This clonotype showed up many times. The chain carries TRBV9 and TRBJ2-5; D not certain. Trimming removed 3 bases at V and 1 base at J, with 10 bases between. The CDR3 is 14 residues long. Germline loops: CDR1 SGDLS, CDR2 YYNGEE. CDR3 residues: CASSGGRFQETQYF. In nucleotides, the CDR3 is TGTGCCAGCAGCGGAGGACGGTTCCAAGAGACCCAGTACTTC.

This chain connects TRBV29-1 to TRBJ1-1; 9 bases are shared with TRBD1. The CDR3 extends over 12 amino acids. Germline V CDR1 and CDR2: SQVTM, ANQGSEA. V shed 7 bases and J 6 bases; nucleotides not matched to a gene: 6. The CDR3 DNA follows: TGCAGCGCCGGGACAGGGAGGGCTGAAGCTTTCTTT. Translated: CSAGTGRAEAFF.

This sequence joins TRBV7-9 and TRBJ2-5, with 10 nucleotides matching TRBD1. The germline V gene encodes CDR1 SEHNR and CDR2 FQNEAQ (reference sequence). There are 14 residues in the CDR3. J lost 9 bases, V lost 5 bases, and 9 bases had no gene match. CDR3 in amino acids: CASSRKRDRGPQYF. DNA of the CDR3: TGTGCCAGCAGCCGTAAGCGGGACAGGGGTCCCCAGTACTTC.

Here the CDR3 reads CSVLGQKQFF. The DNA for the CDR3 is TGCAGCGTCCTGGGACAAAAGCAGTTCTTC. This rearrangement joins TRBV29-1 to TRBJ2-1; D might be TRBD1 (6 bases). The germline V gene has CDR1 SQVTM and CDR2 ANQGSEA. This CDR3 comprises 10 residues. V lost 6 bases, J lost 11 bases, and 11 bases lay in between.

This clonotype was seen at least ten times. The chain carries TRBV29-1 and TRBJ2-7; D might be TRBD2 (5 bases). In germline, CDR1 is SQVTM, CDR2 ANQGSEA. The CDR3 is made up of 13 amino acids. Trimming removed 7 bases from V and 6 bases from J, with 19 bases in between. CDR3 residues: CSAPGKRYAEQYF. The CDR3 DNA follows: TGCAGCGCCCCCGGGAAGCGGTACGCCGAGCAGTACTTC.

This clonotype occurred many times. The rearrangement uses TRBV2 and TRBJ1-1; possibly TRBD1 for D (5 bases). Trimming left V 1 base short and J 3 bases short, with 9 bases between. The germline gives CDR1 SNHLY, CDR2 FYNNEI. The CDR3 is 14 residues long. CDR3 sequence (DNA): TGTGCCAGCAGTGAAGACAGGAGGGACACTGAAGCTTTCTTT. It codes for CASSEDRRDTEAFF.

This chain uses TRBV2 with TRBJ2-5, with TRBD1 matching 7 bases. The CDR3 covers 14 residues. J gave up 5 bases and V 6 bases, and 9 bases lay outside the gene matches. CDR1 is SNHLY and CDR2 is FYNNEI in the germline V gene. DNA for the CDR3: TGTGCCAGCAGGGACAGGAGCGGTGGGGAGACCCAGTACTTC. Translated, it gives CASRDRSGGETQYF. The variable domain in full, with the rest retrieved from reference TRBV2 and TRBJ2-5, is EPEVTQTPSHQVTQMGQEVILRCVPISNHLYFYWYRQILGQKVEFLVSFYNNEISEKSEIFDDQFSVERPDGSNFTLKIRSTKLEDSAMYFCASRDRSGGETQYFGPGTRLLVL.

This clonotype was found many times. This chain connects TRBV29-1 to TRBJ2-7; no definite D call. The CDR3 totals 13 residues. Germline V gene data show CDR1 as SQVTM and CDR2 as ANQGSEA. Between the trimmed V and J ends, which lost 5 bases and 0 bases, there was a span of 11 bases. CDR3 amino acids: CSVYSSASYEQYF. CDR3 coding DNA: TGCAGCGTTTACAGTTCCGCCTCCTACGAGCAGTACTTC.